Reported below is one T cell receptor beta chain. The antigen is not known. These data belong to a study of T cells in Graves' hyperthyroidism and ophthalmopathy. Study-wide points: Blood shared most expanded thyroid clonotypes above 0.001.

Authors of the study amplified TCR beta CDR3 regions from RNA transcripts. An initial round of RT-PCR targeting the TCR CDR3 relied on the HTBI primer set. TCRdb reanalysed the multiplex PCR reads using MiXCR and keeps one entry per CDR3 protein. Here the sample spans hundreds of thousands of distinct CDR3 sequences, roughly 14% being singletons. Lactation, pregnancy, other autoimmune disease or uncontrolled infection excluded patients. The diagnostic basis comprised clinical symptoms, serum thyroxine and TRAb, thyroid ultrasound and orbital computed tomography. PBMCs were obtained from about 9.9 ml fresh peripheral blood. Trimming shortened V by 0 bases and J by 7 bases, and 10 bases separated the two germline ends. The CDR3 consists of 14 residues.

The material sequenced was blood. This clonotype was obtained from a woman between 35 and 50 years old with Graves' ophthalmopathy. The genes are TRBV12-3 or TRBV12-4 and TRBJ1-5, with no clear D. This CDR3 reads CASSLARVCQPQHF. The DNA of the CDR3 is TGTGCCAGCAGTTTAGCGAGAGTTTGCCAGCCCCAGCATTTT.